The 18 T cell receptor beta chains reported below all come from one sample, sequenced in a study of T cell changes during pregnancy in multiple sclerosis. Generated by immunoSEQ multiplex PCR, the TCRdb table keeps only in-frame clones and is missing some. The table has under 80,000 clones, 90% to 95% seen once. The material sequenced was peripheral blood, taken in the second trimester of pregnancy. The source of these receptors is a female donor with multiple sclerosis, enrolled in a pregnancy study.

This chain joins TRBV5-1 and TRBJ2-7; D is perhaps TRBD1 (5 bases). Germline CDR1 SGHRS, CDR2 YFSETQ. The length of the CDR3 is 15 residues. Deletions cut 4 bases from V and 0 bases from J, with 14 bases between. The CDR3 DNA reads TGCGCCAGCAGCACGAGCCCGACAGCCTCCTACGAGCAGTACTTC. Translated, it gives CASSTSPTASYEQYF.

V is TRBV6-1 and J is TRBJ1-2, with no clear D. The CDR3 spans 13 residues. Germline V gives CDR1 MNHNS, CDR2 SASEGT. V was cut by 8 bases and J by 0 bases, with 10 bases left in between. The DNA of the CDR3 is TGTGCCAGCCGGGAGCCCTCTAACTATGGCTACACCTTC. It translates to CASREPSNYGYTF.

The chain links TRBV5-5 to TRBJ2-7; 10 bases fit TRBD1. Trimming at V came to 1 base and at J to 6 bases, leaving 4 bases not matched to a gene. Germline V gene sequence: CDR1 SGHKS, CDR2 YYEKEE (reference sequence). The CDR3 has 14 amino acids. The CDR3, as DNA: TGTGCCAGCAGCTTGAGTGACAGGGGGCTCGAGCAGTACTTC. It encodes CASSLSDRGLEQYF.

This rearrangement joins TRBV10-3 to TRBJ2-1; tentative D call: TRBD2 (7 bases). Germline CDR1 is ENHRY and CDR2 is SYGVKD. The V gene lost 0 bases and the J gene lost 8 bases, with 11 bases spanning the gap. The CDR3 sequence is 14 residues long. CDR3 loop: CAISESGGLDEQFF. CDR3 in DNA: TGTGCCATCAGTGAGTCGGGGGGGCTCGATGAGCAGTTCTTC.

The chain is built from TRBV7-2 and TRBJ2-3; 10 bases align to TRBD2. The germline V gene has CDR1 SGHTA and CDR2 FQGNSA. V lost 2 bases and J lost 0; bases outside the gene matches: 8. The CDR3 extends over 18 amino acids. CDR3 protein: CASSLKRGGLPSTDTQYF. The CDR3 region has the DNA TGTGCCAGCAGCTTAAAGCGGGGGGGCCTACCCAGCACAGATACGCAGTATTTT.

This clone was seen just once. The V gene is TRBV28, the J gene TRBJ1-5, with D possibly being TRBD1 (5 bases). Germline V CDR1 and CDR2: MDHEN, SYDVKM. This CDR3 comprises 14 residues. Trimming left V 2 bases short and J 5 bases short, with 10 bases between. The CDR3 region is CASSLVRGYQPQHF. As DNA, the CDR3 is TGTGCCAGCAGTTTAGTAAGGGGATATCAGCCCCAGCATTTT.

V usage is TRBV29-1 and J usage is TRBJ2-7, with 13 bases identical to TRBD2. The germline V gene has CDR1 SQVTM and CDR2 ANQGSEA. The CDR3 contains 17 residues. V lost 5 bases, J lost 2 bases, and 12 bases stayed unmatched. The CDR3 sequence: CSVYDLLAGGVAYEQYF. CDR3 sequence (DNA): TGCAGCGTTTATGATCTACTAGCGGGGGGGGTTGCCTACGAGCAGTACTTC.

This chain links TRBV7-2 with TRBJ1-2, with a weak D call TRBD1 (6 bases). CDR1 and CDR2 (germline): SGHTA, FQGNSA. The CDR3 is 14 amino acids. Between the trimmed V and J ends, which lost 5 bases and 0 bases, there was a span of 10 bases. The CDR3 nucleotides are TGTGCCAGCAGCAAACAGGGCCCTAACTATGGCTACACCTTC. Translated, it gives CASSKQGPNYGYTF. Based on the CDR3 plus reference TRBV7-2 and TRBJ1-2, the full variable domain is GAGVSQSPSNKVTEKGKDVELRCDPISGHTALYWYRQSLGQGLEFLIYFQGNSAPDKSGLPSDRFSAERTGGSVSTLTIQRTQQEDSAVYLCASSKQGPNYGYTFGSGTRLTVV.

This sequence joins TRBV10-1 and TRBJ1-2; D is perhaps TRBD1 (6 bases). Germline values: CDR1 WNHNN, CDR2 SYGVQD (reference sequence). The CDR3 is 13 amino acids. V was shortened by 0 bases and J by 4 bases, with 6 bases between the two germline ends. The CDR3 nucleotides are TGCGCCAGCAGTGAGTCGGGGGCCTATGGCTACACCTTC. Protein: CASSESGAYGYTF.

The chain is built from TRBV7-8 and TRBJ1-6; perhaps TRBD1 as D (5 bases). The CDR3 totals 16 residues. Germline CDR1 is SGHVS and CDR2 is FQNEAQ. Deletions cut 5 bases from V and 2 bases from J, with 13 bases between. The CDR3 DNA follows: TGTGCCAGCAGCCTCCGTGGGGCAGCCTATAATTCACCCCTCCACTTT. It codes for CASSLRGAAYNSPLHF.

V usage is TRBV7-9 and J usage is TRBJ2-4, with 11 bases that match TRBD2. Trimming took 2 bases from V and 2 from J; bases not matched to a gene: 2. Germline V lookup: CDR1 SEHNR, CDR2 FQNEAQ (reference sequence). This CDR3 contains 16 residues. The CDR3 DNA is TGTGCCAGCAGCTTAAGGACTAGCGGGTCCAAAAACATTCAGTACTTC. It yields the protein CASSLRTSGSKNIQYF. The variable domain in full, completed from reference TRBV7-9 and TRBJ2-4, reads DTGVSQNPRHKITKRGQNVTFRCDPISEHNRLYWYRQTLGQGPEFLTYFQNEAQLEKSRLLSDRFSAERPKGSFSTLEIQRTEQGDSAMYLCASSLRTSGSKNIQYFGAGTRLSVL.

The chain carries TRBV6-5 and TRBJ1-6, with 10 bases identical to TRBD1. Germline values: CDR1 MNHEY, CDR2 SVGAGI. The length of the CDR3 is 15 residues. Unmatched junction bases numbered 5, after V lost 4 bases and J lost 8 bases. The CDR3 sequence: CASSSRDRGYSPLHF. The CDR3 nucleotides are TGTGCCAGCAGTTCCCGGGACAGGGGTTATTCACCCCTCCACTTT.

V is TRBV11-2 and J is TRBJ2-3; D is unclear. CDR1 is SGHAT, CDR2 FQNNGV, per germline. CDR3 length: 16 residues. V lost 6 bases and J 0 bases, leaving 16 bases between the germline ends. The chain's CDR3 is CASSHNEALSTDTQYF. Written as DNA, the CDR3 is TGTGCCAGCAGTCACAACGAGGCGTTAAGCACAGATACGCAGTATTTT.

The chain links TRBV9 to TRBJ2-3; 12 nucleotides line up with TRBD2. Germline lookup yields CDR1 SGDLS and CDR2 YYNGEE. V lost 4 bases and J lost 2; bases outside the gene matches: 11. The CDR3 length is 18 residues. The CDR3 region has the DNA TGTGCCAGCAGCAGACGGACTAGCGGGGATCGCGCCACAGATACGCAGTATTTT. This gives the protein CASSRRTSGDRATDTQYF.

The V and J genes are TRBV25-1 and TRBJ1-2; D remains unclear. Germline V gene lookup returns CDR1 MGHDK and CDR2 SYGVNS. Between the trimmed V and J ends, which lost 3 bases and 4 bases, there was a span of 6 bases. The CDR3 is 12 residues long. CDR3: CASSDWAYGYTF. CDR3 in DNA: TGTGCCAGCAGTGACTGGGCCTATGGCTACACCTTC.

The rearrangement uses TRBV19 and TRBJ2-1; the match to TRBD1 covers 12 bases. With 9 bases clipped from V and 6 bases from J, the junction kept 3 bases outside the gene matches. Per germline, CDR1 LNHDA and CDR2 SQIVND (reference sequence). CDR3 size: 13 residues. CDR3 DNA: TGTGCCAGCCGGGACAGGGGGCTCAATGAGCAGTTCTTC. This translates into CASRDRGLNEQFF.

The chain combines TRBV29-1 with TRBJ2-2; 11 bases align to TRBD1. Germline values: CDR1 SQVTM, CDR2 ANQGSEA. The J segment lost 5 bases and the V segment lost 1 base, leaving 3 bases of the junction unmatched. The CDR3 length is 15 residues. The CDR3 is CSVEGGQGATGELFF. CDR3 coding DNA: TGCAGCGTTGAAGGAGGACAGGGGGCTACCGGGGAGCTGTTTTTT.

The rearrangement joins TRBV27 to TRBJ2-1, with D possibly being TRBD1 (6 bases). The CDR3 spans 13 residues. Germline V lookup: CDR1 MNHEY, CDR2 SMNVEV (reference sequence). The V and J ends lost 4 bases and 7 bases respectively, with 11 bases between them. This chain's CDR3 is CASSSQGKNEQFF. CDR3 coding DNA: TGTGCCAGCAGTTCACAGGGCAAGAATGAGCAGTTCTTC.